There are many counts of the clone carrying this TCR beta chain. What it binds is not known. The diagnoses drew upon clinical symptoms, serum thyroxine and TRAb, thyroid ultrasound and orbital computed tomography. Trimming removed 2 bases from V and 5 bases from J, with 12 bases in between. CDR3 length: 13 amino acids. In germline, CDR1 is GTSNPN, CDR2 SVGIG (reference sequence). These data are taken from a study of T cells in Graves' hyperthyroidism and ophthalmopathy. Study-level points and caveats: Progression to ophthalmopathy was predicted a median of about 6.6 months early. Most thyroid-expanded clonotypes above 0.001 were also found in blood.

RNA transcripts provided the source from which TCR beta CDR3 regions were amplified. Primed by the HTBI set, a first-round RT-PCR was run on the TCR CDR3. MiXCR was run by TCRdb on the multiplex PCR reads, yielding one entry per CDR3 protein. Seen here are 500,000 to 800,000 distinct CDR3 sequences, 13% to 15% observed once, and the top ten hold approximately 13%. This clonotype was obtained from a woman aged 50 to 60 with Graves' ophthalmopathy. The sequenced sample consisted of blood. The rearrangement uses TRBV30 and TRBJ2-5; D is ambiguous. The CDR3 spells CAWSSLAGETQYF. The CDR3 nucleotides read TGTGCCTGGAGTTCATTGGCTGGGGAGACCCAGTACTTC. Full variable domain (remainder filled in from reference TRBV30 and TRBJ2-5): SQTIHQWPATLVQPVGSPLSLECTVEGTSNPNLYWYRQAAGRGLQLLFYSVGIGQISSEVPQNLSASRPQDRQFILSSKKLLLSDSGFYLCAWSSLAGETQYFGPGTRLLVL.